The 19 T cell receptor beta chains below all came from one sample that was sequenced in a study of Graves' ophthalmopathy and Graves' hyperthyroidism. RNA transcripts were the source from which TCR beta CDR3 regions were amplified. Amplification began with first-round RT-PCR using HTBI primers, then second-round multiplex PCR was performed. Using its own MiXCR run on the multiplex PCR reads, TCRdb lists one record per CDR3 protein. Of approximately 700,000 distinct CDR3 sequences listed, around 40% were seen once; the top ten hold approximately 46%. The sample consisted of peripheral blood. The receptors here all came from an adult man with Graves' ophthalmopathy.

This clonotype was seen a handful of times. V and J are TRBV7-2 and TRBJ2-3; D not certain. The CDR3 spans 14 residues. Trimming took off 1 base at V and 6 bases at J, with 11 bases between the two ends. Looked up from germline, CDR1 is SGHTA and CDR2 is FQGNSA. CDR3 coding DNA: TGTGCCAGCAGCTTAGTCCGCCTCGGTGATACGCAGTATTTT. This gives the protein CASSLVRLGDTQYF.

Only one count was recorded for this clonotype. One end of the junction varies from germline; a read error may be responsible. The chain carries TRBV15 and TRBJ2-5; 8 bases are shared with TRBD2. The length of the CDR3 is 15 residues. Germline CDR1 LNHNV, CDR2 YYDKDF (reference sequence). CDR3 DNA: TGTGCCGCCAGCAGTGAAGCGGGGGTAGTGGAGACCCAGTACTTC. The encoded protein is CAASSEAGVVETQYF.

The genes are TRBV29-1 and TRBJ1-2, with TRBD1 matching over 10 bases. Germline V gene data show CDR1 as SQVTM and CDR2 as ANQGSEA. The CDR3 covers 17 residues. J was trimmed by 2 bases and V by 2 bases; bases with no gene match: 11. CDR3 DNA sequence: TGCAGCGTTGAAAGATTCGGGACAGGGGAGTGGAACTATGGCTACACCTTC. This sequence encodes CSVERFGTGEWNYGYTF.

This clonotype turned up a few times. The rearrangement links TRBV25-1 to TRBJ2-2; possibly TRBD2 for D (6 bases). CDR3 length equals 13 residues. The germline V and J ends were trimmed by 4 bases and 6 bases, with 9 bases remaining between them. Germline CDR1 reads MGHDK; CDR2 reads SYGVNS. CDR3 residues: CASSVWGAGELFF. For the CDR3, the DNA is TGTGCCAGCAGTGTTTGGGGGGCCGGGGAGCTGTTTTTT.

The chain employs TRBV7-9 and TRBJ1-6; no firm D call. Germline CDR1 SEHNR, CDR2 FQNEAQ (reference sequence). Trimming removed 5 bases at V and 8 bases at J, with 10 bases between. The CDR3 runs 13 residues. The CDR3 coding sequence is TGTGCCAGCAGCCAAGCGGGCGATTCACCCCTCCACTTT. This codes for CASSQAGDSPLHF.

This clonotype came up many times. The V and J genes are TRBV2 and TRBJ1-6, with unresolved D. The V and J ends lost 4 bases and 8 bases respectively, with 15 bases between them. Germline values: CDR1 SNHLY, CDR2 FYNNEI. The CDR3 covers 15 residues. The CDR3: CASSGYWGTDSPLHF. CDR3 DNA: TGTGCCAGCAGTGGGTATTGGGGTACGGATTCACCCCTCCACTTT.

This clonotype was recorded many times. The chain is built from TRBV7-6 and TRBJ2-5, with TRBD1 matching over 9 bases. V lost 3 bases and J lost 4; bases outside the gene matches: 3. Germline CDR1 SGHVS, CDR2 FNYEAQ. The CDR3 has 14 amino acids. The CDR3 DNA reads as TGTGCCAGCAGCTTTACAGGGGGCGGAGAGACCCAGTACTTC. It codes for CASSFTGGGETQYF. Combining the CDR3 with reference TRBV7-6 and TRBJ2-5 gives the whole variable domain GAGVSQSPRYKVTKRGQDVALRCDPISGHVSLYWYRQALGQGPEFLTYFNYEAQQDKSGLPNDRFSAERPEGSISTLTIQRTEQRDSAMYRCASSFTGGGETQYFGPGTRLLVL.

This clonotype came up a few times. This chain uses TRBV29-1 with TRBJ2-3; D not certain. The CDR3 has 12 amino acids. Trimming pared 1 base from V and 6 bases from J, leaving 8 bases between. Germline V gives CDR1 SQVTM, CDR2 ANQGSEA. The CDR3 sequence: CSVEAGGDTQYF. The CDR3 coding sequence is TGCAGCGTTGAAGCCGGCGGTGATACGCAGTATTTT.

This chain connects TRBV6-5 to TRBJ1-2; unclear D gene. Germline lookup yields CDR1 MNHEY and CDR2 SVGAGI. V was trimmed by 0 bases and J by 3 bases, leaving 26 bases between them. CDR3 size: 20 residues. The CDR3 loop is CASSYSIAGSQRVRHYGYTF. CDR3 bases: TGTGCCAGCAGTTACTCGATTGCCGGTTCGCAAAGGGTCCGTCACTATGGCTACACCTTC.

The V gene is TRBV5-1, the J gene TRBJ2-7, with 8 bases lining up with TRBD1. The V gene's germline CDR1 is SGHRS and CDR2 YFSETQ. J was trimmed by 6 bases and V by 0 bases; bases with no gene match: 5. CDR3 length equals 14 residues. DNA for the CDR3: TGCGCCAGCAGCTTGGACAGGGGGAAGAGCGAGCAGTACTTC. Protein: CASSLDRGKSEQYF.

This clonotype was counted only a few times. The chain links TRBV6-6 to TRBJ1-5; the D is unclear. With 6 bases removed from V and 3 bases from J, the gap between germline ends came to 12 bases. CDR1 is MNHNY, CDR2 SVGAGI, per germline (reference sequence). The CDR3 length is 14 residues. The CDR3 spells CASSPPGVNQPQHF. The CDR3 coding sequence is TGTGCCAGCAGCCCGCCAGGTGTCAATCAGCCCCAGCATTTT.

Points on this clonotype: The junction does not match germline at one end; this may be a read error. This chain links TRBV24-1 with TRBJ2-6, with TRBD1 as a possible D gene (5 bases). CDR3 length equals 15 residues. Germline V gives CDR1 KGHDR, CDR2 SFDVKD. The CDR3 loop is CAASATDSGANVLTF. In DNA, the CDR3 is TGTGCCGCCAGTGCCACAGACTCTGGGGCCAACGTCCTAACTTTC.

The chain combines TRBV9 with TRBJ1-1; D is uncertain. From germline, CDR1 is SGDLS and CDR2 YYNGEE. The CDR3 covers 12 residues. With 3 bases removed from V and 3 bases from J, the gap between germline ends came to 6 bases. The CDR3, as DNA: TGTGCCAGCAGCGCTGACCACACTGAAGCTTTCTTT. Its translation is CASSADHTEAFF.

With regard to this clonotype: One junction end disagrees with the germline gene, perhaps due to a read error. V gene TRBV10-2 combines with J gene TRBJ2-7, with D possibly matching TRBD2 (5 bases). This CDR3 spans 14 amino acids. CDR1 is WSHSY and CDR2 is SAAADI in the germline V gene. The DNA for the CDR3 is TGTGCCAGCAGTTACCGCGGGCCACCCGGCGAGCAGTACTTC. Protein sequence: CASSYRGPPGEQYF.

This clonotype was seen more than once but under ten times. This chain joins TRBV12-3 or TRBV12-4 and TRBJ1-1; weak D call: TRBD1 (5 bases). This CDR3 has 14 residues. The V end lost 6 bases, the J end lost 6 bases, and 17 bases lay between the germline ends. The CDR3 spells CASRRWGVGAEAFF. The DNA of the CDR3 is TGTGCCAGCAGAAGGTGGGGGGTAGGGGCTGAAGCTTTCTTT.

This clonotype came up many times. The chain recombines TRBV20-1 with TRBJ2-7, with 7 bases identical to TRBD1. In germline, CDR1 is DFQATT, CDR2 SNEGSKA (reference sequence). The CDR3 spans 13 residues. Germline trimming cut 2 bases from V and 7 bases from J; bases unmatched to any gene: 8. CDR3 residues: CSARRTGLREQYF. The CDR3 DNA reads as TGCAGTGCTAGAAGGACAGGTTTGAGGGAGCAGTACTTC.

This clonotype came up a few times. The V call is TRBV2, the J call TRBJ1-4; perhaps TRBD1 as D (6 bases). The CDR3 covers 14 residues. V was cut by 5 bases and J by 8 bases, with 15 bases left in between. Germline V gene data show CDR1 as SNHLY and CDR2 as FYNNEI. CDR3 coding DNA: TGTGCCAGCAGTTACTCCGGGGGGCGCGAAAAACTGTTTTTT. Its translation is CASSYSGGREKLFF.

V is TRBV29-1 and J is TRBJ1-4; 10 bases are a match to TRBD1. V gave up 8 bases and J gave up 8 bases; unmatched junction bases: 14. The germline V gene encodes CDR1 SQVTM and CDR2 ANQGSEA. The CDR3 runs to 15 residues. CDR3 nucleotides: TGCAGCAGCCAAGGCCGACAGGGGGCGAGGGAAAAACTGTTTTTT. Its protein is CSSQGRQGAREKLFF. The entire variable domain, with the rest obtained from reference TRBV29-1 and TRBJ1-4, is as follows: SAVISQKPSRDICQRGTSLTIQCQVDSQVTMMFWYRQQPGQSLTLIATANQGSEATYESGFVIDKFPISRPNLTFSTLTVSNMSPEDSSIYLCSSQGRQGAREKLFFGSGTQLSVL.

This clonotype has only a few counts. V gene TRBV12-3 or TRBV12-4 combines with J gene TRBJ2-2; D is uncertain. This CDR3 has 13 residues. The germline V and J ends were trimmed by 6 bases and 5 bases, with 10 bases remaining between them. The DNA for the CDR3 is TGTGCCAGCAGCCCGCTACAGACCGGGGAGCTGTTTTTT. This sequence encodes CASSPLQTGELFF.